These 31 T cell receptor beta chains were all obtained from the same sample, sequenced in a study of identifying expanded T cells in peripheral blood (dated by TCRdb to about 2019). Library creation used the immunoSEQ multiplex PCR assay. TCRdb took this table from immuneACCESS and kept in-frame rearrangements with V and J called. Such tables lack part of the clones; where checked against another copy, unresolved V genes explain under half of the gap, and the rest is unexplained. The sample profile shows 90,000 to 120,000 clones; roughly 91% of them were found once. The leading ten clones occupy roughly 15% of the sample. Specimen: blood. The receptors were gathered from a person aged 18 to 75 in good health.

This chain uses TRBV6-1 with TRBJ1-5; D may be TRBD1 (6 bases). The CDR3 loop spans 17 amino acids. Trimming pared 0 bases from V and 3 bases from J, leaving 15 bases between. The germline CDR1 and CDR2 sequences are MNHNS and SASEGT. The CDR3: CASSEASDSWSNQPQHF. CDR3 nucleotides: TGTGCCAGCAGTGAAGCGTCGGACAGCTGGTCCAATCAGCCCCAGCATTTT.

The chain combines TRBV13 with TRBJ2-5, with unresolved D. CDR1 and CDR2 (germline): PRHDT, FYEKMQ (reference sequence). V was cut by 0 bases and J by 0 bases, with 5 bases left in between. The CDR3 extends over 14 amino acids. The CDR3 loop reads CASSLGDHQETQYF. The DNA of the CDR3 is TGTGCCAGCAGCTTAGGGGACCACCAAGAGACCCAGTACTTC.

The CDR3 is CASSPRQGPNYGYTF. The CDR3 DNA reads as TGTGCCAGCAGCCCGAGACAGGGGCCCAACTATGGCTACACCTTC. J is TRBJ1-2 and V is TRBV11-2; 8 nucleotides agree with TRBD1. The CDR3 has 15 residues. Unmatched junction bases numbered 7, after V lost 5 bases and J lost 2 bases. Germline assignment: CDR1 SGHAT and CDR2 FQNNGV.

This clone was observed a few times. V and J are TRBV28 and TRBJ1-2; D perhaps matches TRBD1 (5 bases). From germline, CDR1 is MDHEN and CDR2 SYDVKM. With 4 bases removed from V and 1 base from J, the gap between germline ends came to 13 bases. This CDR3 region has 15 residues. The CDR3 DNA reads TGTGCCAGCAGTTCCCGGACCGGGGGTAACTATGGCTACACCTTC. It encodes CASSSRTGGNYGYTF.

This chain uses TRBV5-1 with TRBJ2-7; 7 bases line up with TRBD1. The V and J ends lost 1 base and 3 bases, in that order; junction bases with no gene match: 7. CDR1 SGHRS and CDR2 YFSETQ come from the germline V gene. The CDR3 is 15 amino acids. The CDR3 region is CASSLSPDRLYEQYF. CDR3 DNA sequence: TGCGCCAGCAGCTTGAGTCCGGACAGGCTCTACGAGCAGTACTTC.

The chain employs TRBV7-2 and TRBJ1-1, with unresolved D. The CDR3 covers 11 residues. Germline lookup yields CDR1 SGHTA and CDR2 FQGNSA. Trimming cost V 3 bases and J 3 bases, with 2 bases left between them. CDR3 sequence: CASSFYTEAFF. Here the CDR3 DNA reads TGTGCCAGCAGCTTCTACACTGAAGCTTTCTTT. Full variable domain (outside the CDR3, taken from reference TRBV7-2 and TRBJ1-1): GAGVSQSPSNKVTEKGKDVELRCDPISGHTALYWYRQSLGQGLEFLIYFQGNSAPDKSGLPSDRFSAERTGGSVSTLTIQRTQQEDSAVYLCASSFYTEAFFGQGTRLTVV.

The chain uses TRBV18 and TRBJ2-2; D is perhaps TRBD2 (7 bases). V was pared by 6 bases and J by 2 bases, with 19 bases between. Germline lookup yields CDR1 KGHSH and CDR2 LQKENI. The CDR3 runs 17 residues. The DNA for the CDR3 is TGTGCCAGCTCCCTCGTCTTTGCGGGGGCCAACACCGGGGAGCTGTTTTTT. Translating it yields CASSLVFAGANTGELFF.

This rearrangement joins TRBV19 to TRBJ1-3, with D unclear. This CDR3 spans 14 amino acids. Trimming pared 5 bases from V and 4 bases from J, leaving 12 bases between. Germline V CDR1 and CDR2: LNHDA, SQIVND (reference sequence). The CDR3 is CASSPSWIGNTIYF. The DNA for the CDR3 is TGTGCCAGTAGTCCGTCGTGGATCGGAAACACCATATATTTT.

The CDR3 reads CASSWGPGEMNTEAFF. CDR3 in DNA: TGTGCCAGCAGTTGGGGGCCAGGGGAAATGAACACTGAAGCTTTCTTT. The chain uses TRBV6-5 and TRBJ1-1; D possibly corresponds to TRBD1 (6 bases). CDR1 is MNHEY, CDR2 SVGAGI, per germline. This CDR3 contains 16 residues. The germline V and J ends were trimmed by 4 bases and 0 bases, with 15 bases remaining between them.

The chain has TRBV19 and TRBJ2-7; 11 nucleotides line up with TRBD1. With 7 bases clipped from V and 0 bases from J, the junction kept 5 bases outside the gene matches. Germline values: CDR1 LNHDA, CDR2 SQIVND (reference sequence). CDR3 length: 15 amino acids. This chain's CDR3 is CASTIGTGGSYEQYF. In DNA, the CDR3 is TGTGCCAGTACCATAGGGACAGGGGGCTCCTACGAGCAGTACTTC. Together with reference TRBV19 and TRBJ2-7, the CDR3 gives the full variable domain: DGGITQSPKYLFRKEGQNVTLSCEQNLNHDAMYWYRQDPGQGLRLIYYSQIVNDFQKGDIAEGYSVSREKKESFPLTVTSAQKNPTAFYLCASTIGTGGSYEQYFGPGTRLTVT.

This clone was counted a single time. The chain couples TRBV19 to TRBJ1-6; possibly TRBD1 for D (5 bases). This CDR3 spans 14 amino acids. The germline V and J ends were trimmed by 4 bases and 7 bases, with 11 bases remaining between them. Germline CDR1 and CDR2: LNHDA and SQIVND (reference sequence). As DNA, the CDR3 is TGTGCCAGTAGTACCACCGGGGGAAATTCACCCCTCCACTTT. Amino acid sequence: CASSTTGGNSPLHF.

The chain carries TRBV7-2 and TRBJ2-7, with D perhaps matching TRBD1 or TRBD2 (5 bases each). Per germline, CDR1 SGHTA and CDR2 FQGNSA. This CDR3 has 13 residues. V gave up 7 bases and J gave up 2 bases, with 12 bases separating them. CDR3 coding DNA: TGTGCCAGCACCCCGGGACCTACCTACGAGCAGTACTTC. Protein sequence: CASTPGPTYEQYF.

This chain links TRBV7-6 with TRBJ2-6, with no clear D. This CDR3 has 15 amino acids. Trimming took 0 bases from V and 1 from J, leaving 4 bases between them. Germline V CDR1 and CDR2: SGHVS, FNYEAQ. This chain's CDR3 is CASSLAPSGANVLTF. CDR3 bases: TGTGCCAGCAGCTTAGCCCCTTCTGGGGCCAACGTCCTGACTTTC.

In this sample, this clone turned up a few times. This CDR3 reads CASSLSYRTNEKLFF. The CDR3 DNA follows: TGTGCCAGCAGTTTATCGTACAGGACAAATGAAAAACTGTTTTTT. The chain is built from TRBV27 and TRBJ1-4, with D possibly matching TRBD1 (5 bases). Trimming pared 0 bases from V and 5 bases from J, leaving 10 bases between. Germline CDR1 and CDR2: MNHEY and SMNVEV (reference sequence). The CDR3 runs 15 residues.

The chain links TRBV19 to TRBJ1-5, with D possibly TRBD1 on 5 matching bases. With 6 bases removed from V and 2 bases from J, the gap between germline ends came to 17 bases. The CDR3 consists of 16 residues. The V gene's germline CDR1 is LNHDA and CDR2 SQIVND (reference sequence). The CDR3 DNA follows: TGTGCCAGTAGGACTACGGGAGGGGCCGGCAATCAGCCCCAGCATTTT. Translating it yields CASRTTGGAGNQPQHF.

This chain uses TRBV19 with TRBJ2-1; D might be TRBD1 (6 bases). This CDR3 contains 12 residues. Germline loops: CDR1 LNHDA, CDR2 SQIVND (reference sequence). Trimming removed 4 bases at V and 6 bases at J, with 7 bases between. The CDR3 loop reads CASSTGVNEQFF. The CDR3 DNA reads TGTGCCAGTAGTACAGGGGTCAATGAGCAGTTCTTC.

This chain uses TRBV6-4 with TRBJ2-1; 12 bases match TRBD2. Trimming cost V 6 bases and J 9 bases; bases outside gene matches: 6. Germline V CDR1 and CDR2: MRHNA, SNTAGT. The CDR3 sequence is 14 residues long. In DNA, the CDR3 is TGTGCCAGCAGACCTAGCGGGGGGGCCCCTGAGCAGTTCTTC. Residues: CASRPSGGAPEQFF.

This chain joins TRBV27 and TRBJ2-7, with 8 bases aligning to TRBD1. This CDR3 contains 15 residues. The J segment lost 3 bases and the V segment lost 2 bases, leaving 6 bases of the junction unmatched. The V gene's germline CDR1 is MNHEY and CDR2 SMNVEV (reference sequence). CDR3 DNA: TGTGCCAGCAGTTTAGGGACCGGGACAGGCTACGAGCAGTACTTC. As protein: CASSLGTGTGYEQYF.

A single count supports this clone. V gene TRBV4-2 combines with J gene TRBJ2-7; possibly TRBD1 or TRBD2 for D (5 bases each). CDR3 length equals 20 residues. The germline gives CDR1 LGHNA, CDR2 YNFKEQ. Trimming left V 0 bases short and J 4 bases short, with 28 bases between. CDR3 region: CASSQDYSAPGLLYGYEQYF. The CDR3 DNA is TGTGCCAGCAGCCAAGATTACTCTGCCCCGGGGCTACTTTATGGGTACGAGCAGTACTTC.

The V call is TRBV7-2, the J call TRBJ1-5; D is ambiguous. Germline V CDR1 and CDR2: SGHTA, FQGNSA. Deletions cut 5 bases from V and 1 base from J, with 9 bases between. The CDR3 length is 14 residues. Here the CDR3 DNA reads TGTGCCAGCAGCGTAGGTAGGAGCAATCAGCCCCAGCATTTT. Amino acid sequence: CASSVGRSNQPQHF. Drawing the rest from reference TRBV7-2 and TRBJ1-5, the complete variable domain is GAGVSQSPSNKVTEKGKDVELRCDPISGHTALYWYRQSLGQGLEFLIYFQGNSAPDKSGLPSDRFSAERTGGSVSTLTIQRTQQEDSAVYLCASSVGRSNQPQHFGDGTRLSIL.

The V and J genes are TRBV5-1 and TRBJ2-3, with TRBD1 identical over 10 bases. There are 17 residues in the CDR3. Germline trimming cut 4 bases from V and 6 bases from J; bases unmatched to any gene: 14. Germline V CDR1 and CDR2: SGHRS, YFSETQ. This chain's CDR3 is CASSRTGQGVVVDTQYF. CDR3 sequence (DNA): TGCGCCAGCAGCCGTACTGGACAGGGGGTGGTTGTTGATACGCAGTATTTT.

This chain joins TRBV7-2 and TRBJ1-2; 7 bases are a match to TRBD1. The germline gives CDR1 SGHTA, CDR2 FQGNSA. CDR3 length: 14 residues. The V segment lost 3 bases and the J segment 4 bases; nucleotides outside the gene matches: 5. CDR3 sequence: CASSFGGTVYGYTF. CDR3 DNA sequence: TGTGCCAGCAGCTTCGGCGGGACAGTCTATGGCTACACCTTC.

The V call is TRBV4-3, the J call TRBJ2-7; 12 bases match TRBD1. The CDR3 is made up of 17 amino acids. Germline V gene lookup returns CDR1 LGHNA and CDR2 YSLEER. V dropped 2 bases and J dropped 5; count of bases not matched to a gene: 10. The CDR3 region has the DNA TGCGCCAGCAGCCAAAATTACCACGGGACAGGGGGCCACGAGCAGTACTTC. This codes for CASSQNYHGTGGHEQYF.

J is TRBJ2-7 and V is TRBV27; 8 nucleotides match TRBD2. Unmatched junction bases numbered 11, after V lost 2 bases and J lost 5 bases. The CDR3 has 16 residues. Germline V gene lookup returns CDR1 MNHEY and CDR2 SMNVEV (reference sequence). CDR3 sequence reads: CASSLLRSGGGHEQYF. The CDR3 region has the DNA TGTGCCAGCAGTTTACTCCGAAGCGGGGGTGGACACGAGCAGTACTTC.

The rearrangement links TRBV2 to TRBJ1-2; D call uncertain. Looked up from germline, CDR1 is SNHLY and CDR2 is FYNNEI. The V end lost 6 bases, the J end lost 4 bases, and 15 bases lay between the germline ends. The CDR3 loop spans 14 amino acids. This CDR3 is CASRQSDNLYGYTF. The CDR3 DNA is TGTGCCAGCAGGCAGAGCGACAACCTCTATGGCTACACCTTC. Supplemented by reference TRBV2 and TRBJ1-2, the full variable domain reads EPEVTQTPSHQVTQMGQEVILRCVPISNHLYFYWYRQILGQKVEFLVSFYNNEISEKSEIFDDQFSVERPDGSNFTLKIRSTKLEDSAMYFCASRQSDNLYGYTFGSGTRLTVV.

The V call is TRBV5-4, the J call TRBJ2-5; 10 nucleotides match TRBD1. Germline assignment: CDR1 SGHNT and CDR2 YYREEE (reference sequence). Germline trimming cut 6 bases from V and 6 bases from J; bases unmatched to any gene: 8. The CDR3 is made up of 14 amino acids. The CDR3 sequence is CASTRTGGRQTQYF. The DNA of the CDR3 is TGTGCCAGCACCCGGACAGGGGGAAGGCAGACCCAGTACTTC.

V and J are TRBV6-6 and TRBJ2-5, with 8 bases aligning to TRBD1. Germline V CDR1 and CDR2: MNHNY, SVGAGI (reference sequence). Germline trimming cut 5 bases from V and 2 bases from J; bases unmatched to any gene: 1. The CDR3 is 13 amino acids. The CDR3 loop reads CASSGQGQETQYF. CDR3 nucleotides: TGTGCCAGCAGTGGACAGGGTCAAGAGACCCAGTACTTC.

This clone showed up just a few times. This rearrangement joins TRBV7-9 to TRBJ1-3; the D is unclear. This CDR3 contains 12 residues. Trimming shortened V by 3 bases and J by 10 bases, and 10 bases separated the two germline ends. Germline V gives CDR1 SEHNR, CDR2 FQNEAQ (reference sequence). The CDR3 bases are TGTGCCAGCAGCTTTATCGAGGGAACCATATATTTT. It translates to CASSFIEGTIYF.

V is TRBV28 and J is TRBJ1-2; 7 bases fit TRBD1. The CDR3 contains 15 residues. Germline assignment: CDR1 MDHEN and CDR2 SYDVKM. V was clipped by 5 bases and J by 2 bases; unmatched bases: 8. CDR3 sequence (DNA): TGTGCCAGCAGTCGAACCGCGGGACAGAACTATGGCTACACCTTC. Protein sequence: CASSRTAGQNYGYTF.

This clone was recorded only once. The CDR3 is CASSPYGSGAGANVLTF. The CDR3 nucleotides are TGTGCCAGCTCACCATACGGTTCAGGGGCTGGGGCCAACGTCCTGACTTTC. This rearrangement joins TRBV18 to TRBJ2-6; weak D call: TRBD1 (6 bases). The V and J ends lost 2 bases and 2 bases respectively, with 13 bases between them. The germline gives CDR1 KGHSH, CDR2 LQKENI. This CDR3 is 17 amino acids long.

The chain employs TRBV18 and TRBJ1-3; no definite D call. The V end was cut by 6 bases, the J end by 4 bases, with 13 bases between. Per the germline V gene, CDR1 is KGHSH and CDR2 is LQKENI. There are 14 residues in the CDR3. Written as DNA, the CDR3 is TGTGCCAGCTCGTGGACTTCTGAAGGAAACACCATATATTTT. The encoded protein is CASSWTSEGNTIYF.